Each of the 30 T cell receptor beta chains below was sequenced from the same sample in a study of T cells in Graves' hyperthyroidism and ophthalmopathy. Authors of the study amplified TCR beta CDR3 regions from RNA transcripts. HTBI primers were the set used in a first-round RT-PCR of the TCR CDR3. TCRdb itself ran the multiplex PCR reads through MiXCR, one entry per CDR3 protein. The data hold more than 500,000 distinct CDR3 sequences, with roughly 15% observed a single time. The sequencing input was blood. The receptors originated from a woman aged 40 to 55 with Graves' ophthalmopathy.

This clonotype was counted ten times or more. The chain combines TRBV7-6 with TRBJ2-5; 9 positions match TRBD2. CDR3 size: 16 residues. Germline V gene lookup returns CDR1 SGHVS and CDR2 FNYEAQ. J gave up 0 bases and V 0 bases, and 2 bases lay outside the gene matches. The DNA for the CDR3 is TGTGCCAGCAGCTTAGCCCTAGCGGGATACCAAGAGACCCAGTACTTC. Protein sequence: CASSLALAGYQETQYF.

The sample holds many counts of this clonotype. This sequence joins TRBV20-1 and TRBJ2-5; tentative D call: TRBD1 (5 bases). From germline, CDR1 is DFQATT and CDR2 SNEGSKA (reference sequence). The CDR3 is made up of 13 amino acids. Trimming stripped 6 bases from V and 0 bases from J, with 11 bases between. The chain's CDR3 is CSAPWTYQETQYF. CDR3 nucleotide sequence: TGCAGTGCCCCCTGGACATACCAAGAGACCCAGTACTTC.

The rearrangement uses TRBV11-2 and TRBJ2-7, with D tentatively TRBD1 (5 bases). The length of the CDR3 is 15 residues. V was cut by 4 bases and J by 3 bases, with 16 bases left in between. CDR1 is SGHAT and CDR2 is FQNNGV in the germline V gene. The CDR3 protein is CASSSEAGNNYEQYF. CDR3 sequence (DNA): TGTGCCAGCAGCTCCGAGGCAGGGAATAACTACGAGCAGTACTTC.

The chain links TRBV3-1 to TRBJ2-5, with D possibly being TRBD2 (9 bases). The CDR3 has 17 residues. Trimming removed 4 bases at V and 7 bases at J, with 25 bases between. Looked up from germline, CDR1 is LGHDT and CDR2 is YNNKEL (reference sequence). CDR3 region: CASSLQGASGNSGTQYF. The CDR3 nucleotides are TGTGCCAGCAGCCTCCAGGGGGCTAGCGGGAATTCAGGGACCCAGTACTTC.

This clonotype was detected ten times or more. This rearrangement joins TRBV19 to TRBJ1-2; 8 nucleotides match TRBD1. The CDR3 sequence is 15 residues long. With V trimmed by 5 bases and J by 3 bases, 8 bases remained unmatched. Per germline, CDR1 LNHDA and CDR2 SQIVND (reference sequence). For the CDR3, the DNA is TGTGCCAGTAGTCCCCTGACAGGGGCAGACTATGGCTACACCTTC. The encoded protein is CASSPLTGADYGYTF.

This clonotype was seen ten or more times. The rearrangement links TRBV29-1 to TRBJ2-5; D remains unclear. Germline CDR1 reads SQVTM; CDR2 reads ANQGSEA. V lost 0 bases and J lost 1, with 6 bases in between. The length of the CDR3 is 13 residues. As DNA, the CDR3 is TGCAGCGTTGAAGAGGGCCCCCAAGAGACCCAGTACTTC. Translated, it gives CSVEEGPQETQYF.

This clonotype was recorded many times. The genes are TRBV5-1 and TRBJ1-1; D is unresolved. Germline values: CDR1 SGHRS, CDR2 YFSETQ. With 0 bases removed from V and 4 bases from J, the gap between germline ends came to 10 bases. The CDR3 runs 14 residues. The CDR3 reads CASSLAQQTTEAFF. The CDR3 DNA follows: TGCGCCAGCAGCTTGGCCCAACAGACCACTGAAGCTTTCTTT.

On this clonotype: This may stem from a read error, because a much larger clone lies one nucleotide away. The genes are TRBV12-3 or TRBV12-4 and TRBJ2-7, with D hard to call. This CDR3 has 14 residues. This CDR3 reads CVSSFLAETYEQYF. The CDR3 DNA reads TGTGTCAGCAGTTTTCTCGCAGAGACCTACGAGCAGTACTTC.

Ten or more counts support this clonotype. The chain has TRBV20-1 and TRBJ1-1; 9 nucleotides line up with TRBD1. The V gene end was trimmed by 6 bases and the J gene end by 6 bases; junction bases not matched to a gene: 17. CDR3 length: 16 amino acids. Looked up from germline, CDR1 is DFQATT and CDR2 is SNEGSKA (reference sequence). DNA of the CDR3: TGCAGTGCCCGAGGGCAACAGGGGGCCCTAACGGCTGAAGCTTTCTTT. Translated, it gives CSARGQQGALTAEAFF.

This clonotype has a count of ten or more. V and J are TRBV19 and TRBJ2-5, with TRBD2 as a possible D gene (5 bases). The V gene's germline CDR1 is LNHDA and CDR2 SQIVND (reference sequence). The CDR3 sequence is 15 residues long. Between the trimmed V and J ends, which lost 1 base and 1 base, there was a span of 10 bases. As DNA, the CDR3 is TGTGCCAGTAGTATAGGGAGGACCATCCAAGAGACCCAGTACTTC. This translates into CASSIGRTIQETQYF.

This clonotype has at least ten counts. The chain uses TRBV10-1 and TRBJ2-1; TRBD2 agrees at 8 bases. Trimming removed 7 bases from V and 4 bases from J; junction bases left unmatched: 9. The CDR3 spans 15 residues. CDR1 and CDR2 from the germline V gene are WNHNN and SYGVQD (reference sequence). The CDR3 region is CASTPAGEGYNEQFF. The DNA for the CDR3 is TGCGCCAGCACGCCAGCGGGAGAGGGGTACAATGAGCAGTTCTTC.

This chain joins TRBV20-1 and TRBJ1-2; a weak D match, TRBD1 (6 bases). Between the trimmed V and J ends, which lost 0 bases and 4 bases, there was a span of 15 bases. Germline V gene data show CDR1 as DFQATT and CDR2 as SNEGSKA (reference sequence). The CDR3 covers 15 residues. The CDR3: CSARDARDNLYGYTF. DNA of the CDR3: TGCAGTGCTAGAGATGCCCGGGACAACCTCTATGGCTACACCTTC.

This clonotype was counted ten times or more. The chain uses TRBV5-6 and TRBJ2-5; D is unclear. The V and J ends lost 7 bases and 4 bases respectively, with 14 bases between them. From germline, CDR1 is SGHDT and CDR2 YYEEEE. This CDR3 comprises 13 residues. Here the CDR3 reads CASHRYTGETQYF. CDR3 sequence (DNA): TGTGCCAGCCACCGCTACACCGGAGAGACCCAGTACTTC.

CDR3 residues: CASSPRGGIYEQYF. Written as DNA, the CDR3 is TGTGCCAGCAGTCCGAGGGGGGGAATCTACGAGCAGTACTTC. J is TRBJ2-7 and V is TRBV28; a possible D gene is TRBD2 (7 bases). In germline, CDR1 is MDHEN, CDR2 SYDVKM. The CDR3 length is 14 residues. V was trimmed by 5 bases and J by 3 bases, leaving 14 bases between them.

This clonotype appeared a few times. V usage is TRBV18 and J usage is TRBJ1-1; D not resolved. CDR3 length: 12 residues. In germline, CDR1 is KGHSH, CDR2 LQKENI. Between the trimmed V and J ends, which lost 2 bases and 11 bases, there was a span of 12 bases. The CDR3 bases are TGTGCCAGCTCACCAGGCCAGGAGAACGCTTTCTTT. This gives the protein CASSPGQENAFF.

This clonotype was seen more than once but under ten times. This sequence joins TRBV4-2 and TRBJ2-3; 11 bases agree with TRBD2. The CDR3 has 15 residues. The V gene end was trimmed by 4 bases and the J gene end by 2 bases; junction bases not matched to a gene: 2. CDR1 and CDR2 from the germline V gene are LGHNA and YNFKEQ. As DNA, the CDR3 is TGTGCCAGCAGCCCGGGACTAGCGGACACAGATACGCAGTATTTT. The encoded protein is CASSPGLADTDTQYF.

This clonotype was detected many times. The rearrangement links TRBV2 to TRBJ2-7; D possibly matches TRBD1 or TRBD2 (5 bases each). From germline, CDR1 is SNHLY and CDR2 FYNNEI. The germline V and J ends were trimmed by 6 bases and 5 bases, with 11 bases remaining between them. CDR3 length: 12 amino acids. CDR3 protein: CASRRDGDEQYF. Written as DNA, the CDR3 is TGTGCCAGCAGAAGGGACGGGGACGAGCAGTACTTC. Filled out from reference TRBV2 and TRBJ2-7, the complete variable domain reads EPEVTQTPSHQVTQMGQEVILRCVPISNHLYFYWYRQILGQKVEFLVSFYNNEISEKSEIFDDQFSVERPDGSNFTLKIRSTKLEDSAMYFCASRRDGDEQYFGPGTRLTVT.

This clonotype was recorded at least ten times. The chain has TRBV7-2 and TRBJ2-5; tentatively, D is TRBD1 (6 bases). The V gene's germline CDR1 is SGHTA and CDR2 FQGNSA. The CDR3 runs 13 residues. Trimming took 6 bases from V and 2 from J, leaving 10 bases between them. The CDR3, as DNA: TGTGCCAGCAGTCCGGGACATCAAGAGACCCAGTACTTC. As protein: CASSPGHQETQYF.

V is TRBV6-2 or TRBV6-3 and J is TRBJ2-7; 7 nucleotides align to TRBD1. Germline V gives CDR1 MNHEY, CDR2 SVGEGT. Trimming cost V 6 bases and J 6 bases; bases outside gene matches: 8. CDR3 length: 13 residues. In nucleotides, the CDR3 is TGTGCCAGCAGACGAACCGGGACAGTCGAGCAGTACTTC. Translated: CASRRTGTVEQYF.

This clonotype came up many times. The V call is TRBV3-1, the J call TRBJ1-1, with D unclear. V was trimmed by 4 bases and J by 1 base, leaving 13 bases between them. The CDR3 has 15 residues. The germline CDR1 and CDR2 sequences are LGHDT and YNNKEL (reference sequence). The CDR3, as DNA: TGTGCCAGCAGCCTTGCCCCATTAGGGAACACTGAAGCTTTCTTT. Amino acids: CASSLAPLGNTEAFF.

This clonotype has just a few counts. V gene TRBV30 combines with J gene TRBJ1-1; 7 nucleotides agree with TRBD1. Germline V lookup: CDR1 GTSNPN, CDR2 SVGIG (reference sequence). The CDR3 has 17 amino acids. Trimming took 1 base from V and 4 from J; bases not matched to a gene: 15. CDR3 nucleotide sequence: TGTGCCTGGAGTGAAAAGGGGGCGAGCCGGCAGGGCACTGAAGCTTTCTTT. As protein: CAWSEKGASRQGTEAFF. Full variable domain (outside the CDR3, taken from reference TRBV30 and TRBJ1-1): SQTIHQWPATLVQPVGSPLSLECTVEGTSNPNLYWYRQAAGRGLQLLFYSVGIGQISSEVPQNLSASRPQDRQFILSSKKLLLSDSGFYLCAWSEKGASRQGTEAFFGQGTRLTVV.

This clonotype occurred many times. The DNA of the CDR3 is TGTGCCAGCAGCGCAGGAGGGGAACGGATCTACGAGCAGTACTTC. It encodes CASSAGGERIYEQYF. The J gene is TRBJ2-7, the V gene TRBV28; D may be TRBD2 (6 bases). In germline, CDR1 is MDHEN, CDR2 SYDVKM. Between the trimmed V and J ends, which lost 6 bases and 3 bases, there was a span of 18 bases. This CDR3 has 15 residues.

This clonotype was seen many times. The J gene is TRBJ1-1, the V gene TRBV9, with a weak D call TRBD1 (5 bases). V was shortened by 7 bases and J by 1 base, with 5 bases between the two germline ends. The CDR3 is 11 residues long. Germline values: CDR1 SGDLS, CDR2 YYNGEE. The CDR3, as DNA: TGTGCCAGCGGGACGAACACTGAAGCTTTCTTT. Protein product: CASGTNTEAFF.

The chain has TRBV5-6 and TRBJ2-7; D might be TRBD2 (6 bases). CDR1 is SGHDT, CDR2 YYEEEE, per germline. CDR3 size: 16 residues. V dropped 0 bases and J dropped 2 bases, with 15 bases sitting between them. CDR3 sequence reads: CASSLGFGRNPYEQYF. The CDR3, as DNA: TGTGCCAGCAGCTTGGGCTTTGGGAGGAACCCCTACGAGCAGTACTTC.

The CDR3 nucleotides read TGTGCCAGCAGCTTAGGCCCGGGGAGCCCCTACGAGCAGTACTTC. Its translation is CASSLGPGSPYEQYF. The chain combines TRBV7-2 with TRBJ2-7, with a weak D call TRBD2 (5 bases). Germline-derived CDR1 and CDR2 are SGHTA and FQGNSA. Trimming pared 1 base from V and 2 bases from J, leaving 12 bases between. This CDR3 has 15 amino acids.

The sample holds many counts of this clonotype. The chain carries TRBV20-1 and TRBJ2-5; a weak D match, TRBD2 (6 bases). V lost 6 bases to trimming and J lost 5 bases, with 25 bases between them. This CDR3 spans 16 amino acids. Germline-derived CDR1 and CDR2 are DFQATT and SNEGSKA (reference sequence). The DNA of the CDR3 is TGCAGTGCCAGGGCCGGGACTCTCCCGAACACGGAGACCCAGTACTTC. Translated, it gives CSARAGTLPNTETQYF.

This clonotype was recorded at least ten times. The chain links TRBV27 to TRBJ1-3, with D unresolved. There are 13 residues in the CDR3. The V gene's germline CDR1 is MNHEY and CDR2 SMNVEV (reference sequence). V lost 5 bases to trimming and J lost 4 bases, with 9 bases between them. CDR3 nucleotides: TGTGCCAGCAGTCTTAACACGGGAAACACCATATATTTT. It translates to CASSLNTGNTIYF.

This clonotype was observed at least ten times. CDR3 in amino acids: CASSRDGGGTEAFF. The CDR3 DNA follows: TGTGCCAGCAGTCGGGACGGAGGTGGCACTGAAGCTTTCTTT. The gene calls are TRBV2 and TRBJ1-1, with a possible D match to TRBD1 (5 bases). The germline V gene encodes CDR1 SNHLY and CDR2 FYNNEI. The CDR3 runs 14 residues. V dropped 5 bases and J dropped 4 bases, with 14 bases sitting between them.

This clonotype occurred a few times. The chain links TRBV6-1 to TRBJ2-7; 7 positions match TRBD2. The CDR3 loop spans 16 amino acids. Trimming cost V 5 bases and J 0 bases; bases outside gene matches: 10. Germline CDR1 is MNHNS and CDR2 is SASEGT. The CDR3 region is CASSLQVGGSSYEQYF. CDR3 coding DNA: TGTGCCAGCAGTCTCCAGGTCGGGGGGAGCTCCTACGAGCAGTACTTC.

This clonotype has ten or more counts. The chain's CDR3 is CAISERGANYGYTF. The CDR3 region has the DNA TGTGCCATCAGTGAGAGAGGGGCTAACTATGGCTACACCTTC. The gene calls are TRBV10-3 and TRBJ1-2, with a tentative D call TRBD1 (5 bases). The V end lost 2 bases, the J end lost 0 bases, and 7 bases lay between the germline ends. CDR3 size: 14 residues. Looked up from germline, CDR1 is ENHRY and CDR2 is SYGVKD.